These 4 T cell receptor beta chains originate from one sample sequenced in a study of cytotoxic CD8 clonotypes in ibrutinib-treated CLL. Only in-frame clones appear in the TCRdb table, and some are missing; sequencing was by immunoSEQ multiplex PCR. This table holds about 120,000 clones, roughly 60% found once. This sample comprised PBMCs, obtained after 24 months of ibrutinib treatment. The source is a human donor with chronic lymphocytic leukemia.

V usage is TRBV6-6 and J usage is TRBJ1-1, with a tentative D call TRBD1 (6 bases). V lost 5 bases, J lost 4 bases, and 11 bases lay in between. The CDR3 runs to 13 residues. The germline gives CDR1 MNHNY, CDR2 SVGAGI (reference sequence). The CDR3 spells CASSGGGGTEAFF. CDR3 DNA: TGTGCCAGCAGTGGAGGGGGGGGCACTGAAGCTTTCTTT.

In this sample, this clone turned up a few times. The chain recombines TRBV25-1 with TRBJ2-2, with 7 positions matching TRBD1. The J segment lost 2 bases and the V segment lost 8 bases, leaving 5 bases of the junction unmatched. CDR1 is MGHDK, CDR2 SYGVNS, per germline. The CDR3 loop spans 14 amino acids. The DNA for the CDR3 is TGTGCCAGCGTGGGACAGACTAACACCGGGGAGCTGTTTTTT. Translated, it gives CASVGQTNTGELFF.

The V gene is TRBV7-8, the J gene TRBJ2-7, with 9 bases identical to TRBD2. Germline lookup yields CDR1 SGHVS and CDR2 FQNEAQ. The CDR3 extends over 15 amino acids. J was trimmed by 0 bases and V by 5 bases; bases with no gene match: 5. The CDR3 sequence is CASSTQRGASYEQYF. The DNA of the CDR3 is TGTGCCAGCAGCACCCAGCGGGGGGCCTCCTACGAGCAGTACTTC. Filled out from reference TRBV7-8 and TRBJ2-7, the complete variable domain reads GAGVSQSPRYKVAKRGQDVALRCDPISGHVSLFWYQQALGQGPEFLTYFQNEAQLDKSGLPSDRFFAERPEGSVSTLKIQRTQQEDSAVYLCASSTQRGASYEQYFGPGTRLTVT.

The chain employs TRBV5-1 and TRBJ2-6; no clear D gene. V lost 1 base and J lost 1, with 3 bases in between. Germline V gene data show CDR1 as SGHRS and CDR2 as YFSETQ. The CDR3 extends over 14 amino acids. CDR3 coding DNA: TGCGCCAGCAGCTTGCCATCTGGGGCCAACGTCCTGACTTTC. It encodes CASSLPSGANVLTF.